This passage covers 15 T cell receptor beta chains from one sample sequenced in a study of identical twins. TCRdb re-analysed the 5' RACE reads in MiXCR, keeping a single row per CDR3 protein. The data contain 1.5 million to 2 million distinct CDR3 sequences, around a third of them singletons. Material for sequencing was cord blood. The receptors come from a newborn girl in good health.

This chain joins TRBV14 and TRBJ2-7; unclear D gene. Germline loops: CDR1 SGHDN, CDR2 FVKESK. Trimming shortened V by 4 bases and J by 6 bases, and 10 bases separated the two germline ends. The CDR3 is made up of 12 amino acids. The CDR3 coding sequence is TGTGCCAGCAGCCGATTAGAGCGCGAGCAGTACTTC. Translation: CASSRLEREQYF.

The rearrangement links TRBV6-5 to TRBJ1-1; TRBD1 aligns across 8 bases. V gave up 1 base and J gave up 1 base; unmatched junction bases: 5. The V gene's germline CDR1 is MNHEY and CDR2 SVGAGI. The CDR3 extends over 16 amino acids. The CDR3 DNA reads as TGTGCCAGCAGTTACTTAGGACAGGGTCGGAACACTGAAGCTTTCTTT. Translation: CASSYLGQGRNTEAFF.

This clonotype was seen ten or more times. V is TRBV6-6 and J is TRBJ2-5; D remains ambiguous. V was cut by 0 bases and J by 5 bases, with 7 bases left in between. The CDR3 consists of 13 residues. Germline V gene sequence: CDR1 MNHNY, CDR2 SVGAGI (reference sequence). The DNA of the CDR3 is TGTGCCAGCAGTTACTCGGGATGGGAGACCCAGTACTTC. As protein: CASSYSGWETQYF.

This chain joins TRBV29-1 and TRBJ2-2; D might be TRBD2 (7 bases). Germline V gene data show CDR1 as SQVTM and CDR2 as ANQGSEA. The CDR3 sequence is 15 residues long. Trimming took 3 bases from V and 4 from J, leaving 15 bases between them. The CDR3: CSVDLGGRGTGELFF. DNA of the CDR3: TGCAGCGTTGATTTGGGGGGGCGCGGCACCGGGGAGCTGTTTTTT.

This clonotype was seen at least ten times. The chain joins TRBV4-2 to TRBJ2-1, with 7 bases matching TRBD2. The CDR3 covers 15 residues. Trimming removed 0 bases from V and 3 bases from J; junction bases left unmatched: 2. CDR1 LGHNA and CDR2 YNFKEQ come from the germline V gene. In DNA form, the CDR3 reads TGTGCCAGCAGCCAAGATGGGACTAACTACAATGAGCAGTTCTTC. It encodes CASSQDGTNYNEQFF.

The V and J genes are TRBV20-1 and TRBJ2-3; D could derive from TRBD1 or TRBD2 (5 bases each). Germline values: CDR1 DFQATT, CDR2 SNEGSKA (reference sequence). Trimming stripped 3 bases from V and 2 bases from J, with 24 bases between. This CDR3 has 18 residues. CDR3 in DNA: TGCAGTGCTAGTTGGGGACCCCCCTTCGACCGACACACAGATACGCAGTATTTT. Amino acid sequence: CSASWGPPFDRHTDTQYF.

As regards this clonotype: An end of the junction does not agree with germline; a read error may underlie this. The chain links TRBV2 to TRBJ1-2; a weak D match, TRBD1 (5 bases). CDR1 SNHLY and CDR2 FYNNEI come from the germline V gene. There are 15 residues in the CDR3. DNA for the CDR3: TGTGCCGGCAGTGATAATTCGGGACGCATCTATGGCTACACCTTC. It encodes CAGSDNSGRIYGYTF.

This rearrangement joins TRBV6-5 to TRBJ1-1, with D perhaps matching TRBD1 (6 bases). V was cut by 6 bases and J by 3 bases, with 11 bases left in between. Germline loops: CDR1 MNHEY, CDR2 SVGAGI. This CDR3 contains 13 residues. The CDR3 nucleotides are TGTGCCAGCAGATCAGGGGTAGACACTGAAGCTTTCTTT. It encodes CASRSGVDTEAFF.

This clonotype was seen a handful of times. V usage is TRBV7-2 and J usage is TRBJ2-3, with 12 positions matching TRBD2. The V gene's germline CDR1 is SGHTA and CDR2 FQGNSA. The CDR3 sequence is 16 residues long. Trimming took 7 bases from V and 2 from J; bases not matched to a gene: 7. CDR3 DNA: TGTGCCAGCACCCGGACTAGCGGGATCTTCACAGATACGCAGTATTTT. This sequence encodes CASTRTSGIFTDTQYF. Based on the CDR3 plus reference TRBV7-2 and TRBJ2-3, the full variable domain is GAGVSQSPSNKVTEKGKDVELRCDPISGHTALYWYRQSLGQGLEFLIYFQGNSAPDKSGLPSDRFSAERTGGSVSTLTIQRTQQEDSAVYLCASTRTSGIFTDTQYFGPGTRLTVL.

The V and J genes are TRBV14 and TRBJ1-1; 7 bases are a match to TRBD1. V lost 1 base, J lost 5 bases, and 7 bases stayed unmatched. The V gene's germline CDR1 is SGHDN and CDR2 FVKESK. The CDR3 covers 15 residues. In DNA form, the CDR3 reads TGTGCCAGCAGCCAAGTTGCAGGGGGGGGTACTGAAGCTTTCTTT. Translation gives CASSQVAGGGTEAFF.

A single count supports this clonotype. Being one base from a much bigger clone, this may be a read error. The chain employs TRBV6-6 and TRBJ1-6; D remains unclear. In germline, CDR1 is MNHNY, CDR2 SVGAGI (reference sequence). V was shortened by 6 bases and J by 6 bases, with 3 bases between the two germline ends. This CDR3 comprises 11 residues. The CDR3 sequence: CASRANSPLHF. CDR3 coding DNA: TGTGCCAGCAGGGCTAATTCACCCCTCCACTTT.

This clonotype occurred a few times. V usage is TRBV5-1 and J usage is TRBJ2-5, with 8 bases matching TRBD1. Germline V gives CDR1 SGHRS, CDR2 YFSETQ. After removal of 3 bases from V and 3 bases from J, the junction contained 7 bases not matched to a gene. This CDR3 has 15 amino acids. CDR3 amino acids: CASSSSGQAEETQYF. The CDR3 DNA reads TGCGCCAGCAGCTCTTCGGGACAGGCAGAAGAGACCCAGTACTTC.

This clonotype was picked up a small number of times. This sequence joins TRBV20-1 and TRBJ2-3; 9 nucleotides line up with TRBD2. The length of the CDR3 is 14 residues. Germline V gene lookup returns CDR1 DFQATT and CDR2 SNEGSKA (reference sequence). V dropped 3 bases and J dropped 4; count of bases not matched to a gene: 5. CDR3 in DNA: TGCAGTGCTAGCCTAGCGGGGTCCCCAGATACGCAGTATTTT. Translation: CSASLAGSPDTQYF.

The genes are TRBV2 and TRBJ2-5, with D perhaps assigned TRBD1 or TRBD2 (5 bases each). Matching the DNA end better, TRBJ2-7 makes the J call doubtful. The germline gives CDR1 SNHLY, CDR2 FYNNEI. This CDR3 has 13 amino acids. Here the CDR3 DNA reads TGTGCCAGCGGGGCCGGGGACGGCTACGAGCAGTACTTC. Translating gives CASGAGDGYEQYF.

Only a few counts were recorded for this clonotype. The chain couples TRBV3-1 to TRBJ1-2; no firm D call. This CDR3 is 15 amino acids long. The germline gives CDR1 LGHDT, CDR2 YNNKEL (reference sequence). With 0 bases removed from V and 1 base from J, the gap between germline ends came to 9 bases. The chain's CDR3 is CASSQDGIVNYGYTF. CDR3 sequence (DNA): TGTGCCAGCAGCCAAGACGGCATCGTTAACTATGGCTACACCTTC.